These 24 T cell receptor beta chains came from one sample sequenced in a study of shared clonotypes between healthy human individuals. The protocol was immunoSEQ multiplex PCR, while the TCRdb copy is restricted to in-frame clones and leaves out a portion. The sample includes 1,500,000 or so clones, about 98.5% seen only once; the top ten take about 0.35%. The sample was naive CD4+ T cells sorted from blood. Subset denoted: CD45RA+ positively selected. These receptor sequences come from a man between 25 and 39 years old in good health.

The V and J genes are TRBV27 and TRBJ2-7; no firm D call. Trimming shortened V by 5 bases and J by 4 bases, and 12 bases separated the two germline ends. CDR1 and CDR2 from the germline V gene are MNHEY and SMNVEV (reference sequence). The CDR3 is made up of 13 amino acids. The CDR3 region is CASSPASRYEQYF. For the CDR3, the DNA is TGTGCCAGCAGTCCCGCCTCTAGGTACGAGCAGTACTTC.

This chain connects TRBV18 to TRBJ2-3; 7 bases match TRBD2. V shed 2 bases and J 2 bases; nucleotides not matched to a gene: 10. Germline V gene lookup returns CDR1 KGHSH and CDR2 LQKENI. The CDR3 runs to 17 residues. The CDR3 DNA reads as TGTGCCAGCTCACCAGTACCGACTAGCAGACTCACAGATACGCAGTATTTT. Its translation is CASSPVPTSRLTDTQYF.

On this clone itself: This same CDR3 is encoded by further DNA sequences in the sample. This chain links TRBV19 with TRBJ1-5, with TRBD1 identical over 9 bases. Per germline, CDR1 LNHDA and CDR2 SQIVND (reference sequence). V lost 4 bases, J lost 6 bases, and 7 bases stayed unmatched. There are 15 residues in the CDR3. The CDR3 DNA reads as TGTGCCAGTAGTACCACAGGGGGCGGGGGTCAGCCCCAGCATTTT. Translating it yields CASSTTGGGGQPQHF.

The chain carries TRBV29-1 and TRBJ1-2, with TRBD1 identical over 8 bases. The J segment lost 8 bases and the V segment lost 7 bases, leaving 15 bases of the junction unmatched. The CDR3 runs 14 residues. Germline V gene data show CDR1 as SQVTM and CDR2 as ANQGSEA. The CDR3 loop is CSAPKRTGKRGYTF. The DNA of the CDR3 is TGCAGCGCACCAAAACGGACAGGGAAAAGGGGCTACACCTTC.

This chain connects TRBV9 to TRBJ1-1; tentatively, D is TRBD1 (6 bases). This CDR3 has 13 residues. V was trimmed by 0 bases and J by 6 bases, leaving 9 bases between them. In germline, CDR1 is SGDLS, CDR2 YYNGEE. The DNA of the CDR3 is TGTGCCAGCAGCGTAGTTGGACAGCCTGAAGCTTTCTTT. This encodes CASSVVGQPEAFF.

Here the CDR3 DNA reads TGTGCCAGCAGTCAACGGACAGGGAATGAAAAACTGTTTTTT. Protein sequence: CASSQRTGNEKLFF. The rearrangement joins TRBV28 to TRBJ1-4, with TRBD1 matching 8 bases. This CDR3 is 14 amino acids long. The V gene end was trimmed by 5 bases and the J gene end by 5 bases; junction bases not matched to a gene: 4. Germline assignment: CDR1 MDHEN and CDR2 SYDVKM.

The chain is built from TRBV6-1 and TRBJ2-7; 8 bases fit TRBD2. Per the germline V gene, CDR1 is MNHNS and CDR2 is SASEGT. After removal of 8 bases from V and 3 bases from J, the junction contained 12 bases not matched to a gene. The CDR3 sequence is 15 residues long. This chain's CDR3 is CASGHPLAEDYEQYF. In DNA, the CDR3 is TGTGCCAGCGGACATCCACTAGCGGAGGACTACGAGCAGTACTTC.

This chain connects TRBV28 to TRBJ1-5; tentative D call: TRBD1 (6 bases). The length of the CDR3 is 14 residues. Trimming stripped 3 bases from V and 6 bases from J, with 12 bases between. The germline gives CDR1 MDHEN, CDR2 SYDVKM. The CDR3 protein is CASSLGGRSQPQHF. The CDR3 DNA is TGTGCCAGCAGTTTGGGGGGCCGGAGTCAGCCCCAGCATTTT.

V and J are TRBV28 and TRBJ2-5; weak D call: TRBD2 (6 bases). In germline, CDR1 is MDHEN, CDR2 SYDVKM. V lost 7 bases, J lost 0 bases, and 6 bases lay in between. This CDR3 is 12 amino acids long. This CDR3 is CASTSDQETQYF. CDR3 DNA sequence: TGTGCCAGCACTAGCGACCAAGAGACCCAGTACTTC.

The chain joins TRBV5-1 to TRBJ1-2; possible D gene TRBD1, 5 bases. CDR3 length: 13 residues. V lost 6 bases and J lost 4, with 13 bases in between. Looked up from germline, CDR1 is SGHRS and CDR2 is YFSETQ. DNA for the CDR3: TGCGCCAGCACCTCTATGAGGGGCTATGGCTACACCTTC. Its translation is CASTSMRGYGYTF.

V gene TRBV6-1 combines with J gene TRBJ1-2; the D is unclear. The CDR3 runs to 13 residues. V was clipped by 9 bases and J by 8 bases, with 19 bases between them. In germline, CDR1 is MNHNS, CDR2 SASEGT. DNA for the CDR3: TGTGCCAGTCCCATGTTCCCAAACGGGGGCTACACCTTC. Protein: CASPMFPNGGYTF.

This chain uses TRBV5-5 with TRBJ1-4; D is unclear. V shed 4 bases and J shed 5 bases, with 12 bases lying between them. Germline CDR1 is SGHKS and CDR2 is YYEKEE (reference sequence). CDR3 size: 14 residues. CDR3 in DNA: TGTGCCAGCAGCATCATCGGAAAAAATGAAAAACTGTTTTTT. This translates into CASSIIGKNEKLFF.

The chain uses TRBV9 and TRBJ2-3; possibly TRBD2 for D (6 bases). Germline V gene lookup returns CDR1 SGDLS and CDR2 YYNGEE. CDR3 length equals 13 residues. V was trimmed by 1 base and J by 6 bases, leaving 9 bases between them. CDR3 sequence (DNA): TGTGCCAGCAGCGTATACGGGGGTGATACGCAGTATTTT. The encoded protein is CASSVYGGDTQYF.

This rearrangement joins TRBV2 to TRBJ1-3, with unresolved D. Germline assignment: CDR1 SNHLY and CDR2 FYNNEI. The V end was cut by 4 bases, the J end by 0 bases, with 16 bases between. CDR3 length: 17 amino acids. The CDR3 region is CASSVNTPGFSGNTIYF. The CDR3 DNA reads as TGTGCCAGCAGTGTAAATACCCCAGGATTCTCTGGAAACACCATATATTTT.

This CDR3 is CASTRTSGSFNEQFF. As DNA, the CDR3 is TGCGCCAGCACCCGGACTAGCGGGAGTTTCAATGAGCAGTTCTTC. The chain combines TRBV5-1 with TRBJ2-1, with 13 nucleotides matching TRBD2. CDR1 is SGHRS and CDR2 is YFSETQ in the germline V gene. This CDR3 has 15 residues. With 6 bases clipped from V and 6 bases from J, the junction kept 6 bases outside the gene matches.

DNA of the CDR3: TGTGCCAGCTCACGTAATGAGAACACTGAAGCTTTCTTT. Its translation: CASSRNENTEAFF. This chain links TRBV18 with TRBJ1-1; unclear D gene. Germline CDR1 KGHSH, CDR2 LQKENI. Trimming took 4 bases from V and 1 from J, leaving 7 bases between them. The CDR3 is 13 residues long.

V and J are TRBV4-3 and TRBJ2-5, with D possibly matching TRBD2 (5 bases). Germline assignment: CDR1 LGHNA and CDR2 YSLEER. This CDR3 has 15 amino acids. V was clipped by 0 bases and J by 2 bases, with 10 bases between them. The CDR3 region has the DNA TGCGCCAGCAGCCAAGATTACGGGATTCAAGAGACCCAGTACTTC. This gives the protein CASSQDYGIQETQYF.

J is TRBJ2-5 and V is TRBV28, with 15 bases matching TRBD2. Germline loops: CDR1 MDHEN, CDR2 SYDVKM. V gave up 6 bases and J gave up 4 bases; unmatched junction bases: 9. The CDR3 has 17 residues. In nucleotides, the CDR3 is TGTGCCAGCAGCTTGGGACTAGCGGGAGGTTTGCGAGAGACCCAGTACTTC. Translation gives CASSLGLAGGLRETQYF.

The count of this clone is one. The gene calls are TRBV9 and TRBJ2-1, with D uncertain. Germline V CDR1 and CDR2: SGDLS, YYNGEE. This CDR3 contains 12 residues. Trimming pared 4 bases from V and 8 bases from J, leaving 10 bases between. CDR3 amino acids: CASSPQLDEQFF. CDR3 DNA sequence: TGTGCCAGCAGCCCCCAGCTGGATGAGCAGTTCTTC.

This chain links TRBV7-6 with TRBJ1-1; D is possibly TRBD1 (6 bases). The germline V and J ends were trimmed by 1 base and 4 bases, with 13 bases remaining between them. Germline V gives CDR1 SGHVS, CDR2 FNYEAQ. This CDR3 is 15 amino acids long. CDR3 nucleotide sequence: TGTGCCAGCAGCTTAGGATCCGGGGGCGGCACTGAAGCTTTCTTT. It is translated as CASSLGSGGGTEAFF.

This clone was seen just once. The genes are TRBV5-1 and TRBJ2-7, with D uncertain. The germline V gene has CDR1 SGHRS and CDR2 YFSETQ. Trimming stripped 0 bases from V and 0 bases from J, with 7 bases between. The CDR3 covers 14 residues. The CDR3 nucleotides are TGCGCCAGCAGCTTGGTTCGGTCCTCCTACGAGCAGTACTTC. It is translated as CASSLVRSSYEQYF.

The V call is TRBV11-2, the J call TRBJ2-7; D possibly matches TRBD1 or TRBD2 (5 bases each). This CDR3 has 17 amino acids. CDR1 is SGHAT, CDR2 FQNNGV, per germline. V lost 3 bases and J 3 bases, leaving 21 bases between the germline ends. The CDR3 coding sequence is TGTGCCAGCAGCTTGTATTCCCCGGGACCCACCCTCTACGAGCAGTACTTC. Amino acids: CASSLYSPGPTLYEQYF.

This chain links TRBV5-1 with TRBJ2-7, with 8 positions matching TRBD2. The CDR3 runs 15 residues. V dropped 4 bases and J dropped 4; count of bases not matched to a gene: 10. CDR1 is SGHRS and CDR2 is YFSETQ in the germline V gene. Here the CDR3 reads CASSPNPGTSYEQYF. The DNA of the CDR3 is TGCGCCAGCAGCCCGAACCCCGGGACTAGTTACGAGCAGTACTTC.

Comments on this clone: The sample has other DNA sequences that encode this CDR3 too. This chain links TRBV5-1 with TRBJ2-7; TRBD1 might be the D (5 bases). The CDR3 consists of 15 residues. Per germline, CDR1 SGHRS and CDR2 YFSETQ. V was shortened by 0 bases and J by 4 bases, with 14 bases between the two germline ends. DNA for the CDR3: TGCGCCAGCAGCTTGGGCGGCCAGGGTTTGTACGAGCAGTACTTC. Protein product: CASSLGGQGLYEQYF.